Listed here is a single T cell receptor beta chain. This sample was taken from a study of blood T cell repertoires in COVID-19. The CDR3 loop spans 15 amino acids. Trimming removed 2 bases at V and 5 bases at J, with 15 bases between. CDR1 MNHEY and CDR2 SVGEGT come from the germline V gene. Assay: immunoSEQ multiplex PCR; the TCRdb copy retains only in-frame clones and omits some. The sample yields 110,000 to 150,000 clones, about 87% seen once. The sequence came from a woman between 45 and 65 years old with acute or convalescent COVID-19. Specimen: peripheral blood. The V call is TRBV6-2 or TRBV6-3, the J call TRBJ1-1; D not resolved. This CDR3 is CASSYTPQALTEAFF. The CDR3 DNA is TGTGCCAGCAGTTACACCCCCCAAGCGTTGACTGAAGCTTTCTTT.